Each of the 32 T cell receptor beta chains below was sequenced from the same sample in a study of CD8+CD57+ T cells in acquired aplastic anemia. Patients sequenced had flow cytometry evidence of CD8+CD57+ cell expansion. Using genomic DNA as the template, TCR beta VDJ and CDR3 profiling was carried out. One entry per CDR3 protein results from TCRdb running MiXCR on the reads. The sample has approximately 58,000 distinct CDR3 sequences, around 57% seen once; the top ten hold less than 20%. Sequences were obtained from sorted CD4+, CD8+, or CD8+CD57+ T cells (not recorded which) from PBMCs. These receptors originate from a human donor with aplastic anemia.

The chain is built from TRBV5-1 and TRBJ2-7; 13 bases map to TRBD2. The germline V gene has CDR1 SGHRS and CDR2 YFSETQ. Trimming at V came to 3 bases and at J to 7 bases, leaving 4 bases not matched to a gene. The CDR3 runs to 14 residues. The CDR3 protein is CASSSGLAGEEQYV. The DNA for the CDR3 is TGCGCCAGCAGCTCAGGACTAGCGGGAGAAGAGCAGTACGTC.

J is TRBJ1-2 and V is TRBV29-1; D not resolved. The CDR3 runs 13 residues. V lost 7 bases, J lost 3 bases, and 15 bases lay in between. The germline gives CDR1 SQVTM, CDR2 ANQGSEA. The CDR3: CSAGWRRDYGYTF. In DNA, the CDR3 is TGCAGCGCCGGGTGGAGGAGGGACTATGGCTACACCTTC. The entire variable domain, with the rest obtained from reference TRBV29-1 and TRBJ1-2, is as follows: SAVISQKPSRDICQRGTSLTIQCQVDSQVTMMFWYRQQPGQSLTLIATANQGSEATYESGFVIDKFPISRPNLTFSTLTVSNMSPEDSSIYLCSAGWRRDYGYTFGSGTRLTVV.

This clonotype was observed at least ten times. This may stem from a read error, because a much larger clone lies one nucleotide away. V and J are TRBV11-2 and TRBJ2-7, with D perhaps TRBD2 (6 bases). V was clipped by 3 bases and J by 4 bases, with 13 bases between them. Germline assignment: CDR1 SGHAT and CDR2 FQNNGV. The length of the CDR3 is 14 residues. The CDR3 nucleotides are TGTGCCAGCAGCTTTAGTACGGGGGTGTACGAGCAGTACTTC. This translates into CASSFSTGVYEQYF.

The chain links TRBV9 to TRBJ2-7; tentative D call: TRBD2 (5 bases). Germline CDR1 reads SGDLS; CDR2 reads YYNGEE. This CDR3 has 15 residues. The germline V and J ends were trimmed by 0 bases and 4 bases, with 14 bases remaining between them. In DNA form, the CDR3 reads TGTGCCAGCAGCGTAGATGAGGGAGAGGGTTACGAGCAGTACTTC. Its translation is CASSVDEGEGYEQYF.

This chain links TRBV25-1 with TRBJ1-5; TRBD1 aligns across 10 bases. Germline CDR1 MGHDK, CDR2 SYGVNS. V shed 5 bases, J shed 6 bases, and the junction held 4 bases outside the gene matches. This CDR3 comprises 14 residues. In DNA form, the CDR3 reads TGTGCCAGCAGTCCTCGGACAGGGGGTCAGCCCCAGCATTTT. Translated, it gives CASSPRTGGQPQHF.

The J gene is TRBJ2-3, the V gene TRBV7-2; D gene uncertain. This CDR3 spans 11 amino acids. Germline lookup yields CDR1 SGHTA and CDR2 FQGNSA. Deletions cut 4 bases from V and 7 bases from J, with 6 bases between. The CDR3: CASSWRYTQYF. Written as DNA, the CDR3 is TGTGCCAGCAGCTGGCGATATACGCAGTATTTT.

CDR3 protein: CASSVGTGGRGFPEKLFF. Here the CDR3 DNA reads TGTGCCAGCAGTGTCGGGACAGGGGGAAGAGGGTTTCCTGAAAAACTGTTTTTT. The V call is TRBV25-1, the J call TRBJ1-4; TRBD1 aligns across 11 bases. The J segment lost 7 bases and the V segment lost 4 bases, leaving 14 bases of the junction unmatched. The germline gives CDR1 MGHDK, CDR2 SYGVNS. The CDR3 totals 18 residues.

The chain has TRBV5-1 and TRBJ2-1; 14 bases are shared with TRBD2. The CDR3 covers 14 residues. The V gene's germline CDR1 is SGHRS and CDR2 YFSETQ. The V segment lost 4 bases and the J segment 12 bases; nucleotides outside the gene matches: 6. The CDR3 coding sequence is TGCGCCAGCAGCGCGGGACTAGCGGGAGTGGCGCAGTTCTTC. Protein: CASSAGLAGVAQFF.

This chain connects TRBV10-2 to TRBJ2-7; 9 nucleotides match TRBD2. V gave up 5 bases and J gave up 5 bases; unmatched junction bases: 7. Germline V gives CDR1 WSHSY, CDR2 SAAADI. The CDR3 spans 14 residues. Written as DNA, the CDR3 is TGCGCCAGCAGTTTGGGCGGGGGGGCCCACGAGCAGTACTTC. It specifies CASSLGGGAHEQYF.

The gene calls are TRBV15 and TRBJ2-7, with TRBD1 matching over 8 bases. The CDR3 runs 14 residues. The V gene's germline CDR1 is LNHNV and CDR2 YYDKDF (reference sequence). V was pared by 8 bases and J by 1 base, with 7 bases of the junction left unmatched. CDR3 in amino acids: CATGQGPTSYEQYF. The CDR3 DNA reads TGTGCCACCGGACAGGGCCCTACTTCCTACGAGCAGTACTTC.

V usage is TRBV20-1 and J usage is TRBJ2-1, with 14 bases aligning to TRBD2. This CDR3 has 15 amino acids. Looked up from germline, CDR1 is DFQATT and CDR2 is SNEGSKA (reference sequence). Losses at the gene ends were 6 bases for V and 8 bases for J; bases not matched to a gene: 9. The CDR3 protein is CSALVTSGGVYEQFF. The CDR3 bases are TGCAGTGCGCTAGTGACTAGCGGGGGGGTCTATGAGCAGTTCTTC.

This clonotype was counted at least ten times. The CDR3 bases are TGTGCCAGCAGTGATCACGGGGGTAGACTAGCGGGGGGACCTATCCAAGAGACCCAGTACTTC. Translating it yields CASSDHGGRLAGGPIQETQYF. The rearrangement uses TRBV2 and TRBJ2-5; 13 bases fit TRBD2. Germline CDR1 is SNHLY and CDR2 is FYNNEI. The V segment lost 3 bases and the J segment 1 base; nucleotides outside the gene matches: 17. CDR3 length equals 21 residues.

This clonotype occurred many times. Possible read error: a much larger clone is one base away. This chain uses TRBV15 with TRBJ2-6; D assignment may be TRBD1 or TRBD2 (5 bases each). The CDR3 consists of 14 residues. Germline-derived CDR1 and CDR2 are LNHNV and YYDKDF (reference sequence). The CDR3 sequence: CATSARDGANALTF. The CDR3 DNA is TGTGCCACCAGCGCCAGGGACGGGGCCAACGCCCTGACTTTC.

The V and J genes are TRBV7-9 and TRBJ2-7; D remains unclear. The CDR3 is 12 amino acids. V lost 5 bases to trimming and J lost 4 bases, with 9 bases between them. CDR1 SEHNR and CDR2 FQNEAQ come from the germline V gene (reference sequence). CDR3 in amino acids: CASSPTDYEQYF. In DNA form, the CDR3 reads TGTGCCAGCAGCCCTACAGATTACGAGCAGTACTTC.

There are a few counts of this clonotype. The chain carries TRBV2 and TRBJ1-5; maybe TRBD1 (5 bases). CDR1 is SNHLY, CDR2 FYNNEI, per germline. The CDR3 runs to 15 residues. V was clipped by 2 bases and J by 2 bases, with 10 bases between them. Here the CDR3 reads CASSERQGGNQPQHF. CDR3 nucleotides: TGTGCCAGCAGTGAAAGGCAGGGTGGCAATCAGCCCCAGCATTTT.

This clonotype was counted at least ten times. One end of the junction fails to match germline, which may point to a read error. V and J are TRBV19 and TRBJ1-1; D is possibly TRBD1 (5 bases). This CDR3 has 15 residues. CDR1 LNHDA and CDR2 SQIVND come from the germline V gene (reference sequence). CDR3 in amino acids: CASHHLWGENTEALF. CDR3 coding DNA: TGTGCCAGTCATCATCTCTGGGGCGAAAACACTGAAGCTCTCTTT. Looking up the rest from reference TRBV19 and TRBJ1-1 gives the full variable domain: DGGITQSPKYLFRKEGQNVTLSCEQNLNHDAMYWYRQDPGQGLRLIYYSQIVNDFQKGDIAEGYSVSREKKESFPLTVTSAQKNPTAFYLCASHHLWGENTEALFGQGTRLTVV.

The gene calls are TRBV19 and TRBJ2-7; a weak D match, TRBD1 (6 bases). The CDR3 extends over 15 amino acids. The germline gives CDR1 LNHDA, CDR2 SQIVND (reference sequence). Trimming removed 5 bases from V and 3 bases from J, with 17 bases in between. CDR3 nucleotide sequence: TGTGCCAGTAGTCATGAGTTCGGGACAATCTACGAGCAGTACTTC. Its translation: CASSHEFGTIYEQYF.

This clonotype was found many times. The chain joins TRBV2 to TRBJ2-1; TRBD1 aligns across 11 bases. The CDR3 length is 15 residues. Trimming at V came to 6 bases and at J to 6 bases, leaving 7 bases not matched to a gene. Germline V lookup: CDR1 SNHLY, CDR2 FYNNEI. The CDR3 nucleotides read TGTGCCAGCAGATTCCGGGACAGGGGGTCCAATGAGCAGTTCTTC. Amino acids: CASRFRDRGSNEQFF.

This clonotype was seen only once. This chain uses TRBV13 with TRBJ1-6, with 10 bases identical to TRBD1. V lost 5 bases to trimming and J lost 10 bases; unmatched junction nucleotides: 14. This CDR3 spans 17 amino acids. Germline values: CDR1 PRHDT, CDR2 FYEKMQ (reference sequence). The chain's CDR3 is CASSHGPSGQGNSPLHF. The CDR3, as DNA: TGTGCCAGCAGCCACGGCCCGTCGGGACAGGGGAACTCACCCCTCCACTTT. Together with reference TRBV13 and TRBJ1-6, the CDR3 gives the full variable domain: AAGVIQSPRHLIKEKRETATLKCYPIPRHDTVYWYQQGPGQDPQFLISFYEKMQSDKGSIPDRFSAQQFSDYHSELNMSSLELGDSALYFCASSHGPSGQGNSPLHFGNGTRLTVT.

The V gene is TRBV4-2, the J gene TRBJ2-1; D call uncertain. The V gene lost 4 bases and the J gene lost 5 bases, with 18 bases spanning the gap. Germline CDR1 is LGHNA and CDR2 is YNFKEQ. The CDR3 has 16 residues. CDR3 region: CASSPRSNPTNNEQFF. The CDR3 nucleotides read TGTGCCAGCAGCCCCCGCAGTAACCCGACCAACAATGAGCAGTTCTTC.

The V call is TRBV2, the J call TRBJ2-2; TRBD2 agrees at 10 bases. This CDR3 has 14 amino acids. The junction had 6 bases not matched to a gene; V was cut back by 10 bases and J by 4 bases. Looked up from germline, CDR1 is SNHLY and CDR2 is FYNNEI. CDR3 sequence (DNA): TGTGCCACCGTGGGACTAGCGCTCACCGGGGAGCTGTTTTTT. It translates to CATVGLALTGELFF.

This chain connects TRBV14 to TRBJ1-6, with D hard to call. This CDR3 spans 14 amino acids. The V end lost 4 bases, the J end lost 8 bases, and 12 bases lay between the germline ends. Per germline, CDR1 SGHDN and CDR2 FVKESK. The CDR3 nucleotides are TGTGCCAGCAGCCCGCCCGTACGAGATTCACCCCTCCACTTT. Translation: CASSPPVRDSPLHF.

This clonotype was observed a few times. V gene TRBV7-7 combines with J gene TRBJ2-5, with 9 bases lining up with TRBD1. Germline-derived CDR1 and CDR2 are SSHAT and FNYEAQ (reference sequence). The CDR3 covers 16 residues. V lost 5 bases and J lost 2; bases outside the gene matches: 9. CDR3 nucleotides: TGTGCCAGCAGCCCCACAGGGGGCGTGTGGCAAGAGACCCAGTACTTC. Its protein product is CASSPTGGVWQETQYF.

This chain connects TRBV7-9 to TRBJ1-6; no definite D call. The CDR3 has 15 residues. Trimming took off 1 base at V and 14 bases at J, with 18 bases between the two ends. CDR1 and CDR2 from the germline V gene are SEHNR and FQNEAQ (reference sequence). The CDR3 sequence: CASSLEAGFSSTLHF. The CDR3 DNA sequence: TGTGCCAGCAGCTTAGAGGCAGGCTTCAGTTCGACCCTCCACTTT.

CDR3 bases: TGCAGTGCTACCGATCGGGCTAGCTACGAGCAGTACGTC. It codes for CSATDRASYEQYV. The chain employs TRBV20-1 and TRBJ2-7; D remains unclear. The germline gives CDR1 DFQATT, CDR2 SNEGSKA (reference sequence). The CDR3 sequence is 13 residues long. V was pared by 4 bases and J by 3 bases, with 13 bases between.

This clonotype was picked up a small number of times. The J gene is TRBJ2-3, the V gene TRBV24-1; unclear D gene. CDR1 is KGHDR and CDR2 is SFDVKD in the germline V gene. CDR3 length: 13 residues. V lost 3 bases to trimming and J lost 6 bases, with 9 bases between them. CDR3 sequence (DNA): TGTGCCACCAGTGATCCCAATCAGGATACGCAGTATTTT. It codes for CATSDPNQDTQYF.

By proportion, this clonotype is medium-sized (0.01 to 0.1%). The V gene is TRBV7-9, the J gene TRBJ1-4; D is uncertain. CDR1 and CDR2 (germline): SEHNR, FQNEAQ (reference sequence). Trimming took 5 bases from V and 3 from J, leaving 13 bases between them. CDR3 length equals 15 residues. Here the CDR3 reads CASSPKVGANEKLFF. CDR3 coding DNA: TGTGCCAGCAGCCCTAAGGTTGGAGCTAATGAAAAACTGTTTTTT.

V usage is TRBV29-1 and J usage is TRBJ1-2; D possibly corresponds to TRBD1 (6 bases). Germline V CDR1 and CDR2: SQVTM, ANQGSEA. The CDR3 covers 15 residues. The V and J ends lost 4 bases and 0 bases respectively, with 15 bases between them. The DNA of the CDR3 is TGCAGCGTTGTCCGGACAGATCGAGCTAACTATGGCTACACCTTC. Encoded protein: CSVVRTDRANYGYTF.

The chain employs TRBV15 and TRBJ2-3; tentative D call: TRBD2 (6 bases). Germline CDR1 is LNHNV and CDR2 is YYDKDF (reference sequence). Trimming left V 5 bases short and J 4 bases short, with 16 bases between. This CDR3 is 15 amino acids long. CDR3 DNA sequence: TGTGCCACCAGCCGACGAACGGGGGTCGCAGATACGCAGTATTTT. This sequence encodes CATSRRTGVADTQYF.

The chain employs TRBV10-2 and TRBJ1-2; maybe TRBD1 (6 bases). The CDR3 consists of 12 residues. With 6 bases removed from V and 7 bases from J, the gap between germline ends came to 12 bases. From germline, CDR1 is WSHSY and CDR2 SAAADI. CDR3 residues: CASSGQFGGYTF. The CDR3 DNA follows: TGCGCCAGCAGCGGACAGTTCGGTGGCTACACCTTC.

CDR3 sequence: CAIALRGQGSNYGYTF. CDR3 DNA: TGTGCCATCGCCCTCCGGGGACAGGGGTCAAACTATGGCTACACCTTC. The rearrangement uses TRBV10-3 and TRBJ1-2, with 10 bases aligning to TRBD1. V dropped 8 bases and J dropped 2; count of bases not matched to a gene: 11. This CDR3 has 16 residues. Germline V gene data show CDR1 as ENHRY and CDR2 as SYGVKD.

This clonotype was seen repeatedly, ten times or more. The chain joins TRBV6-6 to TRBJ2-3; 11 nucleotides agree with TRBD2. The CDR3 sequence is 15 residues long. The germline V gene has CDR1 MNHNY and CDR2 SVGAGI (reference sequence). The ends lost 7 bases at V and 4 bases at J; junction bases unmatched: 7. CDR3 coding DNA: TGTGCCAGCATGGTTACTAGCGGGGGCCCAGATACGCAGTATTTT. Residues: CASMVTSGGPDTQYF.